This TCR beta chain was documented in a study of shared clonotypes between healthy human individuals. The repertoire was sequenced with immunoSEQ multiplex PCR; TCRdb's copy has only in-frame clones and lacks some. The repertoire has about 380,000 clones, about 96% of them found once; the top ten carry about 0.32%. Trimming pared 5 bases from V and 1 base from J, leaving 3 bases between. The CDR3 runs to 12 residues. Germline CDR1 reads SGHVS; CDR2 reads FNYEAQ. The sample was memory CD8+ T cells sorted from blood. Subset given: CD45RO+ cells pooled with CCR7-negative TemRA cells. The source of this sequence is a young man in good health. The chain carries TRBV7-6 and TRBJ1-3; no clear D. The CDR3, as DNA: TGTGCCAGCAGCCGGTCTGGAAACACCATATATTTT. Translated: CASSRSGNTIYF.